This T cell receptor beta chain stems from a study of T-cell reconstitution after alpha-beta-depleted transplantation in children. CDR3 length: 14 amino acids. Per the germline V gene, CDR1 is SGHRS and CDR2 is YFSETQ. J gave up 10 bases and V 4 bases, and 10 bases lay outside the gene matches. Unique molecular identifiers tagged the TCRbeta library. TCRdb re-analysed the PCR reads in MiXCR, keeping a single row per CDR3 protein. The sample records about 610,000 distinct CDR3 sequences, under 12% being singletons. V is TRBV5-1 and J is TRBJ2-1, with 8 bases identical to TRBD1. Sequencing was performed on PBMCs from the stem cell graft donor, taken from the stem cell graft. This sequence was found in a human donor who donated a stem cell graft to a child with acute myeloid leukemia. The CDR3 nucleotides read TGCGCCAGCAGCCCCGGGACAGGAATGTGGGAGCAGTTCTTC. Its protein is CASSPGTGMWEQFF.